This T cell receptor beta chain was identified in a study of T cells in Graves' hyperthyroidism and ophthalmopathy. Exclusion of patients followed from uncontrolled infection, other autoimmune disease, pregnancy or lactation. CDR3 length: 14 residues. Amplified TCR beta CDR3 regions came from RNA transcripts. An initial round of RT-PCR targeting the TCR CDR3 relied on the HTBI primer set. TCRdb used MiXCR to reprocess the multiplex PCR reads, holding one entry per CDR3 protein. The repertoire holds approximately 510,000 distinct CDR3 sequences, with about 20% as singletons. Turning to this clonotype: With a much larger clone just one base away, this may be a read error.

The sample was blood. The chain is built from TRBV12-3 or TRBV12-4 and TRBJ2-5, with no clear D. The source of this sequence is a man between 18 and 35 years old with Graves' hyperthyroidism. The CDR3 nucleotides read TGTGCCGGCAGTTTAGTGTACAATCAAGAGACCCAGCACTTC. It translates to CAGSLVYNQETQHF.